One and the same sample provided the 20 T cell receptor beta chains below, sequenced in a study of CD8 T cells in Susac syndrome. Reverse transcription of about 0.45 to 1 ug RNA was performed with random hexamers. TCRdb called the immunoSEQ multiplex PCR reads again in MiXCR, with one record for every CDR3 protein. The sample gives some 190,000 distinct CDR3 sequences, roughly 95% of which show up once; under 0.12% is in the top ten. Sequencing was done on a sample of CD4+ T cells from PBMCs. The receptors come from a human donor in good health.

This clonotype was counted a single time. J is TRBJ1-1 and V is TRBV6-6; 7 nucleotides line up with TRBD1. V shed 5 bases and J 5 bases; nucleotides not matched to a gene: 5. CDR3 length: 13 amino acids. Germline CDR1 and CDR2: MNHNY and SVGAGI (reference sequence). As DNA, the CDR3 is TGTGCCAGCAGTCGTGGACAGGATACTGAAGCTTTCTTT. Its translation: CASSRGQDTEAFF.

Here the CDR3 DNA reads TGTGCCAGCACCGCCAGGCAGGGAACCGGAGATACGCAGTATTTT. It yields the protein CASTARQGTGDTQYF. This chain uses TRBV28 with TRBJ2-3, with D tentatively TRBD1 (5 bases). The CDR3 loop spans 15 amino acids. CDR1 is MDHEN and CDR2 is SYDVKM in the germline V gene. V was pared by 7 bases and J by 5 bases, with 19 bases between.

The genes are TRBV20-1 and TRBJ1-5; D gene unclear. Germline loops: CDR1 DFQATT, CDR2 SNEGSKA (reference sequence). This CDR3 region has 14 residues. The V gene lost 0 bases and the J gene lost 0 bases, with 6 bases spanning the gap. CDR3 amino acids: CSARDPVSNQPQHF. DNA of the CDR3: TGCAGTGCTAGAGATCCGGTTAGCAATCAGCCCCAGCATTTT.

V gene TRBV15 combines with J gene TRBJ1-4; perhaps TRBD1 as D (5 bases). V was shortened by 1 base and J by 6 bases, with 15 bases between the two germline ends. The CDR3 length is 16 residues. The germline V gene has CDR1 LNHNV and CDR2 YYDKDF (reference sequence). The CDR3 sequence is CATSRGTRERDEKLFF. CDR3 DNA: TGTGCCACCAGCAGAGGAACCAGGGAGAGGGATGAAAAACTGTTTTTT.

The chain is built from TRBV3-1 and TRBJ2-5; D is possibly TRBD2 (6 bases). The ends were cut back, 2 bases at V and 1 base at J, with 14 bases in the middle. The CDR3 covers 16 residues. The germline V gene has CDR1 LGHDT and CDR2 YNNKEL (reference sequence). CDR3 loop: CASSQQPGASQETQYF. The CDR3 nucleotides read TGTGCCAGCAGCCAACAACCGGGAGCAAGCCAAGAGACCCAGTACTTC.

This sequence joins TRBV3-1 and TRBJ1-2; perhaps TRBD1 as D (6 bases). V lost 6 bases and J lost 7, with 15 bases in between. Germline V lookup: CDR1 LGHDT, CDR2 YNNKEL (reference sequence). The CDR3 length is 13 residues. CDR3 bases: TGTGCCAGCAGTCCGACCCCACAGGGTGGCTACACCTTC. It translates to CASSPTPQGGYTF.

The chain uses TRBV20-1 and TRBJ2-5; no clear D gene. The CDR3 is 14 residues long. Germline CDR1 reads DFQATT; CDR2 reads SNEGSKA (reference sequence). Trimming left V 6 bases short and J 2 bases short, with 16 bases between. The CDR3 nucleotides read TGCAGTGCGGTGTCTGCCGCCGGTCAAGAGACCCAGTACTTC. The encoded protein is CSAVSAAGQETQYF.

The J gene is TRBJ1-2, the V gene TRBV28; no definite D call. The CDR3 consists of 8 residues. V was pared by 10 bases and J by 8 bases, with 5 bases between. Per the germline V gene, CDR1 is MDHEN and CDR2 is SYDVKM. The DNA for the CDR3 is TGTGCCACCGAGGGCTACACCTTC. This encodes CATEGYTF.

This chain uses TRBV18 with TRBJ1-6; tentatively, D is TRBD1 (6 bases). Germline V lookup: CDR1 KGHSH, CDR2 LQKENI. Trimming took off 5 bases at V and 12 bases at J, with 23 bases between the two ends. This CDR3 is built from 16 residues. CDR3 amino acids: CASSATGTPSTGPLHF. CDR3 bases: TGTGCCAGCTCAGCAACCGGGACACCTTCAACGGGACCCCTCCACTTT.

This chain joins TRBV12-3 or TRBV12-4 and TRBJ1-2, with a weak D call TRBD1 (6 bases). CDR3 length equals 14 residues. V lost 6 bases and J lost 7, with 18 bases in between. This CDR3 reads CASSPGRGGSGYTF. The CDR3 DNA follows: TGTGCCAGCAGCCCCGGCAGGGGCGGTAGTGGCTACACCTTC.

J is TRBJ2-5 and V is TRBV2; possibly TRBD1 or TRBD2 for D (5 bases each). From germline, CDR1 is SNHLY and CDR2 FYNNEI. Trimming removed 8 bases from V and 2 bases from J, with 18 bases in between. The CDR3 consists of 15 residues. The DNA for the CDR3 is TGTGCCAGCGGAACCGGGACCGTCCAACAAGAGACCCAGTACTTC. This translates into CASGTGTVQQETQYF. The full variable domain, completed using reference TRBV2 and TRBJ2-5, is EPEVTQTPSHQVTQMGQEVILRCVPISNHLYFYWYRQILGQKVEFLVSFYNNEISEKSEIFDDQFSVERPDGSNFTLKIRSTKLEDSAMYFCASGTGTVQQETQYFGPGTRLLVL.

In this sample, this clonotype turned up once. CDR3 in DNA: TGTGCCAGCAGTTTGGTTCTCCAGTTGGCCGGGGAGCTGTTTTTT. This sequence encodes CASSLVLQLAGELFF. The rearrangement joins TRBV12-3 or TRBV12-4 to TRBJ2-2; the D is unclear. The CDR3 totals 15 residues. V lost 3 bases to trimming and J lost 6 bases, with 14 bases between them.

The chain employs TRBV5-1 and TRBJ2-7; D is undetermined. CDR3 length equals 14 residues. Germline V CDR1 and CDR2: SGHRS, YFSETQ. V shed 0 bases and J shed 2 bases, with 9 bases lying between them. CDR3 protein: CASSLDTTTYEQYF. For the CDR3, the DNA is TGCGCCAGCAGCTTGGACACCACGACCTACGAGCAGTACTTC. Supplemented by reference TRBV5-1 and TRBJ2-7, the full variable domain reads KAGVTQTPRYLIKTRGQQVTLSCSPISGHRSVSWYQQTPGQGLQFLFEYFSETQRNKGNFPGRFSGRQFSNSRSEMNVSTLELGDSALYLCASSLDTTTYEQYFGPGTRLTVT.

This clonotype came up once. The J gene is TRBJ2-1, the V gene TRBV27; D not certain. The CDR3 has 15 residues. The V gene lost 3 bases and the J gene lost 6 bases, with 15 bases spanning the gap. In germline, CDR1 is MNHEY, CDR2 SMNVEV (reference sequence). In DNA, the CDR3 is TGTGCCAGCAGTTTGGAAGCCCTCCTAGGCAATGAGCAGTTCTTC. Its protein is CASSLEALLGNEQFF.

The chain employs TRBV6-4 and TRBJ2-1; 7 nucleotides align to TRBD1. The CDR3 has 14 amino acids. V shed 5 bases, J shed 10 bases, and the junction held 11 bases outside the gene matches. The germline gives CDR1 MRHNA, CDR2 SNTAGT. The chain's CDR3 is CASSRDRARREQFF. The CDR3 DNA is TGTGCCAGCAGTCGCGACAGGGCGAGGAGGGAGCAGTTCTTC.

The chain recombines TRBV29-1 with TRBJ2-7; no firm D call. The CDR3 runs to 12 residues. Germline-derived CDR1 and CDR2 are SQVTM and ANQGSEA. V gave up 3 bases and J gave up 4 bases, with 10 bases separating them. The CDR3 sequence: CSVDGGGYEQYF. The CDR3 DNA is TGCAGCGTTGATGGCGGCGGATACGAGCAGTACTTC.

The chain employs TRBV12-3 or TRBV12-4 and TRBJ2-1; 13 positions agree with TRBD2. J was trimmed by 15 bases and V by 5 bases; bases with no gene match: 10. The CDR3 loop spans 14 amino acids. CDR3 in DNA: TGTGCCAGCAGTCCGGGACTAGCGGGAAGCTTTCGGTTCTTC. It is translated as CASSPGLAGSFRFF.

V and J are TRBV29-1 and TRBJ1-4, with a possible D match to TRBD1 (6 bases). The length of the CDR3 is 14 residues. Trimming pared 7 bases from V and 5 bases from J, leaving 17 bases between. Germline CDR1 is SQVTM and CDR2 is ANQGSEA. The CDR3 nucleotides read TGCAGCGCCGCCGTGGGGGCCCGAAATGAAAAACTGTTTTTT. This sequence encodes CSAAVGARNEKLFF.

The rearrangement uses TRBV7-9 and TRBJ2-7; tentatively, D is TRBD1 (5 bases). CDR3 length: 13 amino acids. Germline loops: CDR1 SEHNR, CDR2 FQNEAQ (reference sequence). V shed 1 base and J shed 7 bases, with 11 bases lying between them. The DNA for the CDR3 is TGTGCCAGCAGCTTAGGTGGCAGGGTGGAGCAGTACGTC. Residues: CASSLGGRVEQYV.

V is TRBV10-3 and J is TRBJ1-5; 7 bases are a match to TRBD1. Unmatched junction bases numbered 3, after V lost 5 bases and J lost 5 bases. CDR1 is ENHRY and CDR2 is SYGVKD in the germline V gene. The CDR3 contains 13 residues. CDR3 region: CAISLTGDQPQHF. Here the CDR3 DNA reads TGTGCCATCAGTTTAACAGGGGATCAGCCCCAGCATTTT.